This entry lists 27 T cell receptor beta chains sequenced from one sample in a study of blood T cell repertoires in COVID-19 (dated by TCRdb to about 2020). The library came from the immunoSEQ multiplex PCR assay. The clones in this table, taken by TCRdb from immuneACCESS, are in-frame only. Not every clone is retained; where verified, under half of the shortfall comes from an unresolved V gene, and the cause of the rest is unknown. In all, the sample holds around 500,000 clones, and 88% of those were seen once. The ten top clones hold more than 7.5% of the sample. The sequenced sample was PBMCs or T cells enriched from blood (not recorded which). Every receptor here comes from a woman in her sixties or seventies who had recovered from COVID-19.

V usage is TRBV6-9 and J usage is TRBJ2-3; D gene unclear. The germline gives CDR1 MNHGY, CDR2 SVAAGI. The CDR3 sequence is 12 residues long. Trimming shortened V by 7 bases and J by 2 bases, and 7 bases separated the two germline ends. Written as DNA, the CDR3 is TGTGCCAGCAAGCATTCCACAGATACGCAGTATTTT. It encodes CASKHSTDTQYF.

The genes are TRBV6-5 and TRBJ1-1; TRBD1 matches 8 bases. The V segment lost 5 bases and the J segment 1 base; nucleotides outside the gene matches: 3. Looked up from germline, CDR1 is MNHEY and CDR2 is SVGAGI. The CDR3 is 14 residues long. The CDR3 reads CASSRDRTNTEAFF. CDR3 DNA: TGTGCCAGCAGTAGGGACAGGACGAACACTGAAGCTTTCTTT.

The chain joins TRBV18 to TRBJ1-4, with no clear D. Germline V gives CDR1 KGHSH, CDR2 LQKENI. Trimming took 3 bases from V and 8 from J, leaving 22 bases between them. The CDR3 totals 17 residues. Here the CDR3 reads CASSPSTVTVVGEKLFF. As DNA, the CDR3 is TGTGCCAGCTCACCTTCAACGGTAACAGTCGTAGGAGAAAAACTGTTTTTT.

The DNA for the CDR3 is TGTGCCAGCAGTTACGGGGGGCGCTTTAATTCACCCCTCCACTTT. This gives the protein CASSYGGRFNSPLHF. V and J are TRBV28 and TRBJ1-6, with D possibly TRBD1 on 6 matching bases. The CDR3 consists of 15 residues. Germline CDR1 and CDR2: MDHEN and SYDVKM. Deletions cut 4 bases from V and 6 bases from J, with 13 bases between.

DNA for the CDR3: TGTGCCAGCAGCTTCTCCTTGAACACTGAAGCTTTCTTT. It encodes CASSFSLNTEAFF. The rearrangement links TRBV13 to TRBJ1-1; D unresolved. With 3 bases removed from V and 0 bases from J, the gap between germline ends came to 5 bases. The germline V gene encodes CDR1 PRHDT and CDR2 FYEKMQ (reference sequence). CDR3 length equals 13 residues.

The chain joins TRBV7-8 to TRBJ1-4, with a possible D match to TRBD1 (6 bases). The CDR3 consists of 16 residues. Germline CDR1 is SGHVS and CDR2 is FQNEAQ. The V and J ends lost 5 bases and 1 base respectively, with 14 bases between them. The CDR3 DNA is TGTGCCAGCAGCCGAGGGACACTCCTAACTAATGAAAAACTGTTTTTT. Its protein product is CASSRGTLLTNEKLFF. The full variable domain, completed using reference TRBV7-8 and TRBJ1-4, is GAGVSQSPRYKVAKRGQDVALRCDPISGHVSLFWYQQALGQGPEFLTYFQNEAQLDKSGLPSDRFFAERPEGSVSTLKIQRTQQEDSAVYLCASSRGTLLTNEKLFFGSGTQLSVL.

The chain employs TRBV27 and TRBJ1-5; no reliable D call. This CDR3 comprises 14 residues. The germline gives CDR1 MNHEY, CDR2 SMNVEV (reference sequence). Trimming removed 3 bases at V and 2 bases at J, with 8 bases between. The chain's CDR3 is CASSLSQGNQPQHF. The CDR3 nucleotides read TGTGCCAGCAGTTTGTCTCAGGGCAATCAGCCCCAGCATTTT.

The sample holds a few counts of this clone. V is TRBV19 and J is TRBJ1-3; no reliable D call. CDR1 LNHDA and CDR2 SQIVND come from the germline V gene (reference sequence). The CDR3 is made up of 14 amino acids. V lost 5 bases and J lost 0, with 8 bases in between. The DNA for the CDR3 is TGTGCCAGTAGTGCAGGTTTCTCTGGAAACACCATATATTTT. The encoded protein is CASSAGFSGNTIYF.

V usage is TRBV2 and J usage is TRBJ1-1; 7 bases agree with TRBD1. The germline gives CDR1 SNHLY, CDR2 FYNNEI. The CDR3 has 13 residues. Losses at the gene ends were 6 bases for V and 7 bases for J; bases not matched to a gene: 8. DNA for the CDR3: TGTGCCAGCAGCCGGGACAGCGGACGTGAAGCTTTCTTT. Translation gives CASSRDSGREAFF.

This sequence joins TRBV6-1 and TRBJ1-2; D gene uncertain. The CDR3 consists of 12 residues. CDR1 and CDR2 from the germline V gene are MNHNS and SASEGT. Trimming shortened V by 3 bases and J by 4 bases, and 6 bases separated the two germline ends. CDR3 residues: CASSDGIYGYTF. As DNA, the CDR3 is TGTGCCAGCAGTGACGGGATCTATGGCTACACCTTC.

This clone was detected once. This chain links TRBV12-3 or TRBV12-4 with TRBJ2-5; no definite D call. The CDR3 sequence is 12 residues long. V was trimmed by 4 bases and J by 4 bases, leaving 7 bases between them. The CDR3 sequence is CASSSVGETQYF. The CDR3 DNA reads TGTGCCAGCAGTTCCGTCGGAGAGACCCAGTACTTC.

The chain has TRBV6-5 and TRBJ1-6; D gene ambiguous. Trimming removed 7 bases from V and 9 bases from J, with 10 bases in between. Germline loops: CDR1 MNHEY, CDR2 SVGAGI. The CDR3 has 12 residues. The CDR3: CASTTVGSPLHF. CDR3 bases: TGTGCCAGCACCACGGTCGGTTCACCCCTCCACTTT.

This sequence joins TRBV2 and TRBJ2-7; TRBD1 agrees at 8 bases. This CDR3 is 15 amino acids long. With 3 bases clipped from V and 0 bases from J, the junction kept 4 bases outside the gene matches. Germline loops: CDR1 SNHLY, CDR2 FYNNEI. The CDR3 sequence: CASSDGQGISYEQYF. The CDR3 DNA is TGTGCCAGCAGTGACGGACAGGGAATCTCCTACGAGCAGTACTTC.

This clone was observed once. The CDR3 here is CASSSPGGNTGELFF. The CDR3 bases are TGTGCCAGCAGTTCACCCGGGGGGAACACCGGGGAGCTGTTTTTT. The gene calls are TRBV27 and TRBJ2-2; D is perhaps TRBD2 (6 bases). V was clipped by 4 bases and J by 1 base, with 10 bases between them. The germline V gene has CDR1 MNHEY and CDR2 SMNVEV (reference sequence). This CDR3 is 15 amino acids long.

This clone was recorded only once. DNA for the CDR3: TGTGCCAGCAGGGGACAAGGCGGCAATGAGCAGTTCTTC. Its translation: CASRGQGGNEQFF. The V call is TRBV28, the J call TRBJ2-1, with a tentative D call TRBD1 (6 bases). The CDR3 contains 13 residues. Looked up from germline, CDR1 is MDHEN and CDR2 is SYDVKM. Trimming took off 6 bases at V and 6 bases at J, with 12 bases between the two ends.

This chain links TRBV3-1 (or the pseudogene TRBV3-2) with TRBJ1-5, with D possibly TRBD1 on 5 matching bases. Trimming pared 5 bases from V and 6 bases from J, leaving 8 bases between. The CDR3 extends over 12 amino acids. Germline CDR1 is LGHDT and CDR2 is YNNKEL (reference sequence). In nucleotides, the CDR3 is TGTGCCAGCAGCACCGGGGGTCAGCCCCAGCATTTT. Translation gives CASSTGGQPQHF.

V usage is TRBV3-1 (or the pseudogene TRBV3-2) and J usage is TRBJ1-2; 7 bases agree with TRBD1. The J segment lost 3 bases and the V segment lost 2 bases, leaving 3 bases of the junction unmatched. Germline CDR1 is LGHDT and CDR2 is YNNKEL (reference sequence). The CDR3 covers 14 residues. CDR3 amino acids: CASSQPGGDYGYTF. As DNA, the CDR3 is TGTGCCAGCAGCCAACCAGGGGGAGACTATGGCTACACCTTC.

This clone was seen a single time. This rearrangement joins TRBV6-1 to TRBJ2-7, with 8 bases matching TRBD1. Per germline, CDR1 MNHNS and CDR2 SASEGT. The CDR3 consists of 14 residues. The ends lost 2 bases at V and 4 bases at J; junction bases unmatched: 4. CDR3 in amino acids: CASSERTGNYEQYV. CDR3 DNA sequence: TGTGCCAGCAGTGAAAGGACAGGGAATTACGAGCAGTACGTC.

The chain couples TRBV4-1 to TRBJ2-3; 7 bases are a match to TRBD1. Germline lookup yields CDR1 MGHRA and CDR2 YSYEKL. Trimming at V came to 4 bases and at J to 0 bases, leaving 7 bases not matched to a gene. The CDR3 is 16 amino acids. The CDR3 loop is CASSLPGTDSTDTQYF. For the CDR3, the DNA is TGCGCCAGCAGCCTCCCCGGGACAGACAGCACAGATACGCAGTATTTT.

CDR3 DNA sequence: TGTGCCAGTAGTACGGGACAGGGCTATGGCTACACCTTC. This gives the protein CASSTGQGYGYTF. The chain is built from TRBV19 and TRBJ1-2; TRBD1 matches at 9 bases. The V segment lost 4 bases and the J segment 4 bases; nucleotides outside the gene matches: 1. This CDR3 is built from 13 residues. Looked up from germline, CDR1 is LNHDA and CDR2 is SQIVND (reference sequence). Supplemented by reference TRBV19 and TRBJ1-2, the full variable domain reads DGGITQSPKYLFRKEGQNVTLSCEQNLNHDAMYWYRQDPGQGLRLIYYSQIVNDFQKGDIAEGYSVSREKKESFPLTVTSAQKNPTAFYLCASSTGQGYGYTFGSGTRLTVV.

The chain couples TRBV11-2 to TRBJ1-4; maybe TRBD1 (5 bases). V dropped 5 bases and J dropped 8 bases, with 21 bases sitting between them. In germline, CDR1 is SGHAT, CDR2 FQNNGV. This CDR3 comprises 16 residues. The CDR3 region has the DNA TGTGCCAGCAGCCTCAACCTCGGGGGGGTTGGCGAAAAACTGTTTTTT. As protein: CASSLNLGGVGEKLFF.

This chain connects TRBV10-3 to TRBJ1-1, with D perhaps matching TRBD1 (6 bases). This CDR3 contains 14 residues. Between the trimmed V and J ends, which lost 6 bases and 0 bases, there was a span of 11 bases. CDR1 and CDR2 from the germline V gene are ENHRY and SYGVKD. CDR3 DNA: TGTGCCATCAGGGGGGACACTTTGAACACTGAAGCTTTCTTT. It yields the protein CAIRGDTLNTEAFF.

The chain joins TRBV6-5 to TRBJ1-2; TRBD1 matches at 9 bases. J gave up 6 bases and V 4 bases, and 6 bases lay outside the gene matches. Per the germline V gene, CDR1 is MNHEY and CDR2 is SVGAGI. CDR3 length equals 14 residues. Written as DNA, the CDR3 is TGTGCCAGCAGTTCCTGGACAGGGGACCATGGCTACACCTTC. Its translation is CASSSWTGDHGYTF.

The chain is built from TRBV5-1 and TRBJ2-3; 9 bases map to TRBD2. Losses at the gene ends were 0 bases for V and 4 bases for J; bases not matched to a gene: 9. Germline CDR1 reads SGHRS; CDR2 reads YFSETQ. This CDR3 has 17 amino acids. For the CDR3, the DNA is TGCGCCAGCAGCTTGGGGACTAGCGAGGGGCGCCCAGATACGCAGTATTTT. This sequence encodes CASSLGTSEGRPDTQYF.

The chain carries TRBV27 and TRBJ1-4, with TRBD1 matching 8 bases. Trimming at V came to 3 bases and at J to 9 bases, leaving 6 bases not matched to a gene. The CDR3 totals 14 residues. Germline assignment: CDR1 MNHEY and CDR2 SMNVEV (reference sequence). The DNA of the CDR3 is TGTGCCAGCAGTTTGAAGACAGGGGACCAAAAACTGTTTTTT. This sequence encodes CASSLKTGDQKLFF. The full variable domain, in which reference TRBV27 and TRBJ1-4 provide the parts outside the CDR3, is EAQVTQNPRYLITVTGKKLTVTCSQNMNHEYMSWYRQDPGLGLRQIYYSMNVEVTDKGDVPEGYKVSRKEKRNFPLILESPSPNQTSLYFCASSLKTGDQKLFFGSGTQLSVL.

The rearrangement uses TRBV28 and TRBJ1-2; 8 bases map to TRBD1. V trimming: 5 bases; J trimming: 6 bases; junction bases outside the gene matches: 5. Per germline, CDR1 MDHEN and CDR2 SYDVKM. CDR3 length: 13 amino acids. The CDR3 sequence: CASSPYRGDGYTF. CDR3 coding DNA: TGTGCCAGCAGTCCTTACAGGGGGGATGGCTACACCTTC.

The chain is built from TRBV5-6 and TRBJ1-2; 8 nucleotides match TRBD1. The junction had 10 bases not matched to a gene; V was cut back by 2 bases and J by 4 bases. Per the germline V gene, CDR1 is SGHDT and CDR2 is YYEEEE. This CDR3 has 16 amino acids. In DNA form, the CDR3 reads TGTGCCAGCAGCTTCGCCGGGACAGGAACCCTCTATGGCTACACCTTC. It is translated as CASSFAGTGTLYGYTF.